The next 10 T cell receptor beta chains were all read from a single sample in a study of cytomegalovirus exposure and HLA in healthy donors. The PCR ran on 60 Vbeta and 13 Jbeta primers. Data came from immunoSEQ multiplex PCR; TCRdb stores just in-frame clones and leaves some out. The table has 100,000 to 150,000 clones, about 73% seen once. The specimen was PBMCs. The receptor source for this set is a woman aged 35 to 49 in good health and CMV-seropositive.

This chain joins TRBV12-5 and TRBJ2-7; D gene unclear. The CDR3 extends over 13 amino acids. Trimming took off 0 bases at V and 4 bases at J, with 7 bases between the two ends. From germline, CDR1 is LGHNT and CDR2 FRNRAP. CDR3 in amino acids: CASGLVAPYEQYF. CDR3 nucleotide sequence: TGTGCTAGTGGTTTGGTAGCCCCTTACGAGCAGTACTTC.

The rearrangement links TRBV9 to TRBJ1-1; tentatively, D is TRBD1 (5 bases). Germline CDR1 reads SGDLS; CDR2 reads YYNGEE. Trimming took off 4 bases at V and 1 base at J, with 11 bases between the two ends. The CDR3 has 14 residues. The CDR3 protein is CASSPGGENTEAFF. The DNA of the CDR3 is TGTGCCAGCAGCCCCGGGGGGGAGAACACTGAAGCTTTCTTT.

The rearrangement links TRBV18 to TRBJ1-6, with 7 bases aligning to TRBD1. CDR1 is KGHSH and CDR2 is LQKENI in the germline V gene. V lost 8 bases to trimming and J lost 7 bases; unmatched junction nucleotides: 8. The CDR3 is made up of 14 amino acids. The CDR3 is CASRLGQENSPLHF. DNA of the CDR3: TGTGCCAGCCGTCTCGGACAGGAGAATTCACCCCTCCACTTT.

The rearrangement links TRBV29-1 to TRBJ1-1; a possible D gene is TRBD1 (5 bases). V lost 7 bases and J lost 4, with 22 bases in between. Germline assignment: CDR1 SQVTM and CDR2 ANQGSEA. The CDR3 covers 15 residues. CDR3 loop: CSAGGGEGWGTEAFF. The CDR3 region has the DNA TGCAGCGCAGGTGGGGGGGAGGGCTGGGGCACTGAAGCTTTCTTT. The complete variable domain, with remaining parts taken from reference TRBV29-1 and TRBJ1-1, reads SAVISQKPSRDICQRGTSLTIQCQVDSQVTMMFWYRQQPGQSLTLIATANQGSEATYESGFVIDKFPISRPNLTFSTLTVSNMSPEDSSIYLCSAGGGEGWGTEAFFGQGTRLTVV.

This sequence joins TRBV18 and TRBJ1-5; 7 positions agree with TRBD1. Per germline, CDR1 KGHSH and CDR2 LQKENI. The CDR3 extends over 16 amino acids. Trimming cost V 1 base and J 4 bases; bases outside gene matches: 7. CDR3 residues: CASSPQGQASNQPQHF. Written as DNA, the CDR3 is TGTGCCAGCTCACCACAAGGACAGGCCAGTAATCAGCCCCAGCATTTT.

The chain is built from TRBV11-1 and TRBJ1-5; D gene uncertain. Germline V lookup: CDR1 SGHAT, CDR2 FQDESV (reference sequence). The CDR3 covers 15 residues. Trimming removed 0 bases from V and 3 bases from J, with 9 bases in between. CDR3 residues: CASSLARQTNQPQHF. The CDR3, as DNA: TGTGCCAGCAGCTTAGCGCGGCAGACCAATCAGCCCCAGCATTTT.

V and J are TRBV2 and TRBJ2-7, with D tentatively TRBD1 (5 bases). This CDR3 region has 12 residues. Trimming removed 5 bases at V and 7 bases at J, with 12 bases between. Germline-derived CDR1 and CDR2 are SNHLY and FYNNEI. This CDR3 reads CASSPRDREQYF. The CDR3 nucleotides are TGTGCCAGCAGTCCCAGGGATCGAGAGCAGTACTTC. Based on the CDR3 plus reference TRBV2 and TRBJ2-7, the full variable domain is EPEVTQTPSHQVTQMGQEVILRCVPISNHLYFYWYRQILGQKVEFLVSFYNNEISEKSEIFDDQFSVERPDGSNFTLKIRSTKLEDSAMYFCASSPRDREQYFGPGTRLTVT.

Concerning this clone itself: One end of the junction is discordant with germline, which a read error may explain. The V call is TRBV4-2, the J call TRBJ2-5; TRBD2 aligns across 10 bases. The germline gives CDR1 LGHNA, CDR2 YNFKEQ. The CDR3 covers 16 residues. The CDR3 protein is CASSQILAGSQEPQYF. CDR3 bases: TGTGCCAGCAGCCAAATACTAGCGGGGTCTCAAGAGCCCCAGTACTTC.

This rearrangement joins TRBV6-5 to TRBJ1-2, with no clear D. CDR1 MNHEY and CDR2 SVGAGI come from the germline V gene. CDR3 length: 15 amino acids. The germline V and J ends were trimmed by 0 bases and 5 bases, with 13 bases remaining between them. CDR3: CASSYSSGRRYGYTF. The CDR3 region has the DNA TGTGCCAGCAGTTACTCTTCGGGTCGTCGTTATGGCTACACCTTC.

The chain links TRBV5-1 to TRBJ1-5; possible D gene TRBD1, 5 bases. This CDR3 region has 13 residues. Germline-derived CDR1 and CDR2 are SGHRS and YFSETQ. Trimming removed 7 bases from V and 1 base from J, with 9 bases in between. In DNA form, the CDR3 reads TGCGCCAGCGCCAGGGAAAGCAATCAGCCCCAGCATTTT. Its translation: CASARESNQPQHF.